This T cell receptor (beta chain) derives from a study of T cells after posttransplantation cyclophosphamide. Study conclusions and caveats: TRB overlap between skin or GI tissue T cells and blood was limited. Later blood repertoires were often dominated by clones from the donor CD8+ memory compartment. After PTCy, TRB diversity resembled that of CNI/methotrexate controls.

Clones were read by immunoSEQ multiplex PCR, and TCRdb kept only the in-frame ones, dropping some. The repertoire has 15,000 to 20,000 clones, none seen only once; the ten largest take around 0.56%. Cyclophosphamide on days +3 and +4 followed busulfan-fludarabine conditioning and a marrow graft. This clone was detected ten times or more. The antigen is undetermined. Trimming left V 3 bases short and J 2 bases short, with 13 bases between. This CDR3 spans 15 amino acids. In germline, CDR1 is KGHSH, CDR2 LQKENI. The chain employs TRBV18 and TRBJ1-1; D not certain. The input for sequencing was PBMCs, taken after allogeneic stem cell transplant with posttransplant cyclophosphamide. The TCR was taken from a female patient younger than 45 who received an allogeneic stem cell transplant from a related donor, was CMV-positive, and had no GVHD. Part of the T cell pool may stem from the graft donor. CDR3 sequence (DNA): TGTGCCAGCTCACCCCTGGGTTACAGAAACACTGAAGCTTTCTTT. Translated: CASSPLGYRNTEAFF.